This T cell receptor (beta chain) was profiled in a study of shared clonotypes between healthy human individuals. Study-wide findings and caveats: Generation of non-shared clonotypes was less probable than generation of clonotypes shared by all four donors. Owing to a small donor count, the genetic and exposure-history diversity represented was limited. Naive subsets generally exceeded memory subsets in estimated richness.

This clone was picked up one time. Its matching antigen is unknown. The protocol was immunoSEQ multiplex PCR, while the TCRdb copy is restricted to in-frame clones and leaves out a portion. This table has some 660,000 clones, 73% appearing once. The receptor's source is a woman aged 25 to 39 in good health. The specimen was memory CD4+ T cells sorted from blood. The subset: CD45RA-negative fraction.

In DNA, the CDR3 is TGTGCCAGCAGCCGGGCCCAGTCGGGTGAAAAACTGTTTTTT. Its protein is CASSRAQSGEKLFF. The chain joins TRBV7-2 to TRBJ1-4; D remains ambiguous. The V gene's germline CDR1 is SGHTA and CDR2 FQGNSA. This CDR3 region has 14 residues. V was trimmed by 5 bases and J by 7 bases, leaving 14 bases between them.